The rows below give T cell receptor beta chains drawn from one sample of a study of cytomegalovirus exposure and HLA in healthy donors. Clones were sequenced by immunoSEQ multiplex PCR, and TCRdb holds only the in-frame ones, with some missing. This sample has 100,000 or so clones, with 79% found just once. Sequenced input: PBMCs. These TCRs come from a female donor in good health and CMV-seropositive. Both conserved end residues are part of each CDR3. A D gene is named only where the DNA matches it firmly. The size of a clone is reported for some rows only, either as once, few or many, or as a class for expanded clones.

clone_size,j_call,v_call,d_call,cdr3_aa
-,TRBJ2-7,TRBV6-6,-,CASSRADRSTSYEQYF
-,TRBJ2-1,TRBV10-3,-,CAISLAGSSYNEQFF
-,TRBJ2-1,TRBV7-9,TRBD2,CASSNLTSREQFF
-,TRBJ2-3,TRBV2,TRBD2,CASRPLAGGRTDTQYF
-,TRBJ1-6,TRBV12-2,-,CASRDCDGILNSPLHF
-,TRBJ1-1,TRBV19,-,CASTHKQGRDTEAFF
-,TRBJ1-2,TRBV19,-,CASSPQSLVNYGYTF
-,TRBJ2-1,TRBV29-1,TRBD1,CSSRPGGRNEQFF
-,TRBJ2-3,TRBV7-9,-,CASSLSSGTDTQYF
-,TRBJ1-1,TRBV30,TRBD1,CAWTRQGQGGPEAFF
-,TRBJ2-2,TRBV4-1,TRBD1,CASEPWTGGATGELFF
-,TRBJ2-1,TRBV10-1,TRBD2,CASSEGGRALNEQFF
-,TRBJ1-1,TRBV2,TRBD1,CASDRGNTEAFF
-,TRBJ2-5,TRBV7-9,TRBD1,CASSLDGRGPVLEETQYF
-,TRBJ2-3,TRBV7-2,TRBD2,CAHGPASGGLTDTQYF
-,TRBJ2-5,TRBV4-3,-,CASSQDAGPRETQYF
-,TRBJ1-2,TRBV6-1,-,CATEWGRDYGYTF
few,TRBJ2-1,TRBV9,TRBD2,CASSVVSTSGYNEQFF
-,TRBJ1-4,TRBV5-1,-,CASSLSSTATNEKLFF
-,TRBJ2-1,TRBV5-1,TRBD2,CASSLRLAGGTSYNEQFF
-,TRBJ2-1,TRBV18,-,CASSLGQLDEQFF
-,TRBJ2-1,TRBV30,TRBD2,CAWSPSPRGTSGSNYNEQFF
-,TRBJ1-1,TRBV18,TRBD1,CASSKETGGTEAFF
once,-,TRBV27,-,CASSRQGRGDYEQYF
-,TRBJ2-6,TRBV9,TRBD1,CASSPRTGVSSGANGLTF
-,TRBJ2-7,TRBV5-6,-,CASSSPWEDEQYF
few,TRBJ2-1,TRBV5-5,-,CASSFERASSYNEQFF
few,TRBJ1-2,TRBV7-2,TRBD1,CASSRDRGQDGYTF
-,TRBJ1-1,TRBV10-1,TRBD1,CATWDRGLLTNTEAFF
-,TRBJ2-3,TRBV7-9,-,CASSPGEVDTQYF
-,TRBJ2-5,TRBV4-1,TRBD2,CASSQTSGGAQETQYF
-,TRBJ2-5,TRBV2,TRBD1,CACSHSRQGQETQYF
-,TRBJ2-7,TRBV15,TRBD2,CATSSPGRREYEQYF
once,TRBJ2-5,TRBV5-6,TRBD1,CASSLGGQGQETQYF
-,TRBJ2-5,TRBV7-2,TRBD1,CASSLATGGFETQYF
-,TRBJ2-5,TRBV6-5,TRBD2,CASSYRSGAQYF
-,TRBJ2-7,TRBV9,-,CASSVGDSDYEQYF
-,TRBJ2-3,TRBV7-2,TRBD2,CASSLARLATDTQYF
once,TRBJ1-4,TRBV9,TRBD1,CASSVRAGGHEKLFF
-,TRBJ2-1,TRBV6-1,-,CASSRTPYEQFF
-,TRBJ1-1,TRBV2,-,CASSAAQAINTEAFF
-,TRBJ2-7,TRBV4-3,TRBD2,CASSQASGGGYEQYF
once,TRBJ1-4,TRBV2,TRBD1,CASSRDRGNEKLFF
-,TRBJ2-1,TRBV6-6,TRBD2,CASSNTLAGASNEQFF
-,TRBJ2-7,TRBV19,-,CASSISGVYEQYF